This entry lists 19 T cell receptor beta chains sequenced from one sample in a study of shared clonotypes between healthy human individuals. Assay used: immunoSEQ multiplex PCR; TCRdb lists only in-frame clones, some missing. The table has more than 2,000,000 clones, roughly 92% seen once. Sequencing was performed on naive CD4+ T cells sorted from blood. As to subset: CD45RA+ positively selected. The receptors shown here come from a man younger than 35 in good health.

The count of this clone is one. The rearrangement joins TRBV6-1 to TRBJ1-1, with TRBD1 matching 7 bases. The V gene end was trimmed by 5 bases and the J gene end by 2 bases; junction bases not matched to a gene: 8. Germline V gene sequence: CDR1 MNHNS, CDR2 SASEGT. The CDR3 is made up of 15 amino acids. In DNA form, the CDR3 reads TGTGCCAGCAGTCCTGGACACAGGGGCAACACTGAAGCTTTCTTT. Amino acid sequence: CASSPGHRGNTEAFF.

The CDR3 spells CAISGGAGEQFF. The CDR3 nucleotides read TGTGCCATCAGCGGGGGGGCCGGTGAGCAGTTCTTC. This chain joins TRBV10-3 and TRBJ2-1, with 8 bases matching TRBD2. Germline V CDR1 and CDR2: ENHRY, SYGVKD. The CDR3 loop spans 12 amino acids. V shed 6 bases, J shed 9 bases, and the junction held 4 bases outside the gene matches.

The V gene is TRBV30, the J gene TRBJ1-3, with TRBD1 as a possible D gene (5 bases). The CDR3 consists of 16 residues. The V gene's germline CDR1 is GTSNPN and CDR2 SVGIG (reference sequence). V was pared by 3 bases and J by 0 bases, with 15 bases between. The CDR3 nucleotides read TGTGCCTGGAGCGTCTCGGGACGGGGCTCTGGAAACACCATATATTTT. It translates to CAWSVSGRGSGNTIYF.

The chain has TRBV6-5 and TRBJ2-2; possibly TRBD2 for D (5 bases). The ends were cut back, 6 bases at V and 5 bases at J, with 13 bases in the middle. The CDR3 sequence is 14 residues long. CDR1 MNHEY and CDR2 SVGAGI come from the germline V gene. The CDR3 DNA follows: TGTGCCAGCAGAACACCCCGGGGAACCGGGGAGCTGTTTTTT. Its translation is CASRTPRGTGELFF.

This clone was seen a handful of times. The gene calls are TRBV19 and TRBJ1-3; D remains ambiguous. This CDR3 is 15 amino acids long. The germline V and J ends were trimmed by 4 bases and 3 bases, with 13 bases remaining between them. Germline loops: CDR1 LNHDA, CDR2 SQIVND (reference sequence). The CDR3 coding sequence is TGTGCCAGTAGTAAAGTACCGGCCCGTGGAAACACCATATATTTT. Its protein is CASSKVPARGNTIYF. Together with reference TRBV19 and TRBJ1-3, the CDR3 gives the full variable domain: DGGITQSPKYLFRKEGQNVTLSCEQNLNHDAMYWYRQDPGQGLRLIYYSQIVNDFQKGDIAEGYSVSREKKESFPLTVTSAQKNPTAFYLCASSKVPARGNTIYFGEGSWLTVV.

This sequence joins TRBV7-2 and TRBJ2-1; the match to TRBD2 covers 14 bases. From germline, CDR1 is SGHTA and CDR2 FQGNSA. CDR3 length: 15 amino acids. V lost 7 bases to trimming and J lost 8 bases; unmatched junction nucleotides: 7. CDR3 sequence: CASTRRLAGGDEQFF. In nucleotides, the CDR3 is TGTGCCAGCACCAGAAGACTAGCGGGAGGGGATGAGCAGTTCTTC.

Concerning this clone: This specimen includes other DNA sequences encoding the same CDR3. The rearrangement joins TRBV20-1 to TRBJ2-5; no reliable D call. V lost 5 bases and J lost 5, with 9 bases in between. The germline V gene encodes CDR1 DFQATT and CDR2 SNEGSKA (reference sequence). The CDR3 is 11 residues long. The DNA for the CDR3 is TGCAGTGCTCGACCCGTTGAGACCCAGTACTTC. Amino acids: CSARPVETQYF.

The rearrangement links TRBV2 to TRBJ2-2; TRBD1 might be the D (5 bases). Germline CDR1 and CDR2: SNHLY and FYNNEI. Trimming removed 1 base at V and 2 bases at J, with 8 bases between. This CDR3 has 15 amino acids. The DNA of the CDR3 is TGTGCCAGCAGTGAAGACAGGCCTAACACCGGGGAGCTGTTTTTT. It codes for CASSEDRPNTGELFF.

On this clone itself: Other DNA variants within this sample encode the same CDR3. The rearrangement uses TRBV9 and TRBJ2-1; D tentatively reads TRBD1 or TRBD2 (5 bases each). V was clipped by 5 bases and J by 9 bases, with 9 bases between them. The length of the CDR3 is 11 residues. CDR1 is SGDLS and CDR2 is YYNGEE in the germline V gene. In nucleotides, the CDR3 is TGTGCCAGCAGTCGGGGCGGTGAGCAGTTCTTC. Its protein is CASSRGGEQFF.

This rearrangement joins TRBV10-3 to TRBJ2-5; D gene ambiguous. Germline-derived CDR1 and CDR2 are ENHRY and SYGVKD. Deletions cut 6 bases from V and 2 bases from J, with 10 bases between. The CDR3 length is 13 residues. CDR3 in DNA: TGTGCCATCAGGGGCATCGAACAAGAGACCCAGTACTTC. It encodes CAIRGIEQETQYF.

On this clone itself: Within the sample, other DNA sequences also encode this same CDR3. The V and J genes are TRBV11-2 and TRBJ1-2; TRBD1 agrees at 7 bases. Germline V gene lookup returns CDR1 SGHAT and CDR2 FQNNGV. The CDR3 spans 14 residues. The ends lost 4 bases at V and 8 bases at J; junction bases unmatched: 10. CDR3 in amino acids: CASSSDRVRGGYTF. The CDR3 nucleotides are TGTGCCAGCAGCTCTGACAGGGTTAGGGGCGGCTACACCTTC.

In its sample, this clone was seen once. The chain links TRBV2 to TRBJ2-1; D remains unclear. Trimming removed 6 bases from V and 0 bases from J, with 9 bases in between. The CDR3 runs 14 residues. Germline V lookup: CDR1 SNHLY, CDR2 FYNNEI. The CDR3 nucleotides read TGTGCCAGCAGAGTTTCCAGCTCCTACAATGAGCAGTTCTTC. Translation gives CASRVSSSYNEQFF.

In DNA form, the CDR3 reads TGCGCCAGCAGCCAAGTGGGGACTAGCATTGATGAGCAGTTCTTC. It translates to CASSQVGTSIDEQFF. The V call is TRBV4-1, the J call TRBJ2-1; 9 bases agree with TRBD2. Germline V gene lookup returns CDR1 MGHRA and CDR2 YSYEKL. Germline trimming cut 1 base from V and 8 bases from J; bases unmatched to any gene: 6. The CDR3 sequence is 15 residues long.

The gene calls are TRBV6-5 and TRBJ2-5; D not resolved. The V end lost 6 bases, the J end lost 6 bases, and 8 bases lay between the germline ends. The CDR3 covers 11 residues. Germline values: CDR1 MNHEY, CDR2 SVGAGI. This CDR3 reads CASRTYQTQYF. CDR3 bases: TGTGCCAGCAGAACTTATCAGACCCAGTACTTC.

The chain employs TRBV19 and TRBJ1-3, with D perhaps TRBD1 (6 bases). The CDR3 spans 17 residues. Trimming removed 7 bases from V and 4 bases from J, with 23 bases in between. Germline values: CDR1 LNHDA, CDR2 SQIVND (reference sequence). As DNA, the CDR3 is TGTGCCAGTACCCAGGGAGGACAGCTCGCCTCCGGAAACACCATATATTTT. This translates into CASTQGGQLASGNTIYF.

The V gene is TRBV9, the J gene TRBJ2-7, with D perhaps matching TRBD1 (5 bases). The V gene's germline CDR1 is SGDLS and CDR2 YYNGEE. V shed 0 bases and J shed 3 bases, with 10 bases lying between them. This CDR3 has 14 amino acids. The CDR3 loop is CASSVAPTDYEQYF. The CDR3 nucleotides are TGTGCCAGCAGCGTAGCTCCGACAGACTACGAGCAGTACTTC.

The J gene is TRBJ1-4, the V gene TRBV7-9; D is perhaps TRBD1 (5 bases). The CDR3 is 13 residues long. The germline V gene encodes CDR1 SEHNR and CDR2 FQNEAQ (reference sequence). The V end lost 5 bases, the J end lost 7 bases, and 11 bases lay between the germline ends. The CDR3 loop reads CASSQAGPEKLFF. CDR3 DNA: TGTGCCAGCAGCCAGGCGGGGCCTGAAAAACTGTTTTTT.

The V gene is TRBV30, the J gene TRBJ1-1; D might be TRBD1 (5 bases). Germline V CDR1 and CDR2: GTSNPN, SVGIG (reference sequence). Trimming removed 2 bases at V and 1 base at J, with 8 bases between. The CDR3 contains 13 residues. Here the CDR3 DNA reads TGTGCCTGGAGTAGGACACGGAACACTGAAGCTTTCTTT. Amino acid sequence: CAWSRTRNTEAFF.

The genes are TRBV2 and TRBJ2-7; a weak D match, TRBD2 (6 bases). The length of the CDR3 is 15 residues. Between the trimmed V and J ends, which lost 7 bases and 1 base, there was a span of 17 bases. Germline CDR1 reads SNHLY; CDR2 reads FYNNEI. The chain's CDR3 is CASTEEGPGSYEQYF. The CDR3 DNA follows: TGTGCCAGCACCGAGGAGGGGCCGGGTTCCTACGAGCAGTACTTC.